The present TCR beta chain was sequenced within a study of CD8 T cells in Susac syndrome. The V end was cut by 2 bases, the J end by 1 base, with 11 bases between. CDR1 is SGHVS, CDR2 FNYEAQ, per germline. CDR3 length: 15 amino acids. As for this clonotype: Its cognate antigen is unknown.

The authors reverse transcribed roughly 0.5 to 1 ug RNA with random hexamers. The authors amplified TCR beta CDR3 across 54 Vbeta and 13 Jbeta using immunoSEQ multiplex PCR. TCRdb reprocessed the immunoSEQ multiplex PCR reads with MiXCR, giving one entry per CDR3 protein. The table includes about 280,000 distinct CDR3 sequences, about 88% detected once. Notes on the study in general: Only a relatively small number of individuals were included in the TCR sequencing and HLA analysis.

The sample was CD8+ T cells from PBMCs. This sequence originates from a human donor with multiple sclerosis. The chain has TRBV7-6 and TRBJ2-5; the D is unclear. The CDR3 nucleotides read TGTGCCAGCAGCTTACGATTCGGGTCCCAAGAGACCCAGTACTTC. Protein product: CASSLRFGSQETQYF.